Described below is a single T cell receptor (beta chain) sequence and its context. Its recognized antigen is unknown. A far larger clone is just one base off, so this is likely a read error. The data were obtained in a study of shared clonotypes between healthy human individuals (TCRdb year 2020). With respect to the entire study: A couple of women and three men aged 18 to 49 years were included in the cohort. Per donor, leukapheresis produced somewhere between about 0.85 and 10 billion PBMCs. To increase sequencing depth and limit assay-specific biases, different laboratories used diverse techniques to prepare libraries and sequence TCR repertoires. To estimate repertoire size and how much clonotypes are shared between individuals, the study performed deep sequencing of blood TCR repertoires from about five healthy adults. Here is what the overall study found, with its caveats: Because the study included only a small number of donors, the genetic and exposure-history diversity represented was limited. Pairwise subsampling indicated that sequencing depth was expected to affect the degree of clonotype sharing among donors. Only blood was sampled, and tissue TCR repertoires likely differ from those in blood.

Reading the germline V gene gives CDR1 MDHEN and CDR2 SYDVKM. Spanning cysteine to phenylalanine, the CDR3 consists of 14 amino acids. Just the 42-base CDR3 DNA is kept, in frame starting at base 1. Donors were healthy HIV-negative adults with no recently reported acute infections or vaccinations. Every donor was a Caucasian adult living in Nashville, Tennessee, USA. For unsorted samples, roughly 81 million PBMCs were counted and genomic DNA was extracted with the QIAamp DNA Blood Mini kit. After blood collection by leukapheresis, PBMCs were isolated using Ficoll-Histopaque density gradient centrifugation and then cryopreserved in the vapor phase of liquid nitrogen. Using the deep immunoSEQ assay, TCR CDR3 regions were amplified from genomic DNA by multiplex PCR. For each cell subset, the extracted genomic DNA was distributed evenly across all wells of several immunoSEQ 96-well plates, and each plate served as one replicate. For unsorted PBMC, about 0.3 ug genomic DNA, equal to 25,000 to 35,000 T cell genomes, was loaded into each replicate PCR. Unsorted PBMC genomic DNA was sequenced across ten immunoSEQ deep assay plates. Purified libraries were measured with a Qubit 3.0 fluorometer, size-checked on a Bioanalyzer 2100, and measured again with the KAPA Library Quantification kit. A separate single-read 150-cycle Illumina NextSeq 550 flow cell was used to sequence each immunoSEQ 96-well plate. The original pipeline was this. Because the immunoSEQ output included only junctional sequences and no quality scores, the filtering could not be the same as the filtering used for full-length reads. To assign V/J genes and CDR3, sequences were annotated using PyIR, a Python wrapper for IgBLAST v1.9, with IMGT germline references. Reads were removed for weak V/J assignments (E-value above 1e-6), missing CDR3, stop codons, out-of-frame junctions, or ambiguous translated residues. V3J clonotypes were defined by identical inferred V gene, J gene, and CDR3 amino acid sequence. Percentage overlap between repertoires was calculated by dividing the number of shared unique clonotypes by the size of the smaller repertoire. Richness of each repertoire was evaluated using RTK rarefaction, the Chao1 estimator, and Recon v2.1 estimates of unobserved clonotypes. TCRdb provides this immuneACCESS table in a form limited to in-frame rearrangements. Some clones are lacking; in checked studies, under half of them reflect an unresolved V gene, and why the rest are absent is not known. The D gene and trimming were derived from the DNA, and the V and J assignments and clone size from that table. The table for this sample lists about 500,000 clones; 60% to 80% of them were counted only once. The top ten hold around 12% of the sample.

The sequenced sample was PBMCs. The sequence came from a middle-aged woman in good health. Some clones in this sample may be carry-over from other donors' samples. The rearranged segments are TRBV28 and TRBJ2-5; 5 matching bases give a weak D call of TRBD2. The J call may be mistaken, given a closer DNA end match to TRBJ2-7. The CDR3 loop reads CASPLRGTVCEQYF. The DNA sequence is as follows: TGTGCCAGCCCCCTCCGGGGAACCGTCTGCGAGCAGTACTTC.